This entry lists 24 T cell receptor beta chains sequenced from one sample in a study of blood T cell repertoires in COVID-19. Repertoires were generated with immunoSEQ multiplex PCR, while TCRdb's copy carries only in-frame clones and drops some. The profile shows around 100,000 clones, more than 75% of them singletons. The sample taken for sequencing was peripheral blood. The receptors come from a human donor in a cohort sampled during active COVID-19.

CDR3 coding DNA: TGCGCCAGCAGCCCCCTCGGCGGGACCCGAGAGACCCAGTACTTC. It is translated as CASSPLGGTRETQYF. The chain carries TRBV4-1 and TRBJ2-5; a weak D match, TRBD2 (6 bases). Between the trimmed V and J ends, which lost 4 bases and 4 bases, there was a span of 16 bases. This CDR3 comprises 15 residues. From germline, CDR1 is MGHRA and CDR2 YSYEKL.

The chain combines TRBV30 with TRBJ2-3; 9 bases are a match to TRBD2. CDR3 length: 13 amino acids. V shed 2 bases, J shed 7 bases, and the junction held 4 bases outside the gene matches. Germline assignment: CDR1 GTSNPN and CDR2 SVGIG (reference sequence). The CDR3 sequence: CAWSPGLAYTQYF. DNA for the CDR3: TGTGCCTGGAGTCCTGGACTAGCGTATACGCAGTATTTT.

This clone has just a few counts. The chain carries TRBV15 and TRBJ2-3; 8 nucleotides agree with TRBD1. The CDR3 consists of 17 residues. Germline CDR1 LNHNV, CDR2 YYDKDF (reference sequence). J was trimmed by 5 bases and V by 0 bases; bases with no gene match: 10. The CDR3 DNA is TGTGCCACCAGCAGAGATCGCCCAGGGGGCAGAGGAGATACGCAGTATTTT. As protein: CATSRDRPGGRGDTQYF.

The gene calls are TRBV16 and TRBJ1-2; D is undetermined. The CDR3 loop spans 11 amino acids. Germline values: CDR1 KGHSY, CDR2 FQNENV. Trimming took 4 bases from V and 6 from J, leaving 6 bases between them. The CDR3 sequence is CASSRADGYTF. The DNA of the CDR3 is TGTGCCAGCAGCCGGGCCGATGGCTACACCTTC.

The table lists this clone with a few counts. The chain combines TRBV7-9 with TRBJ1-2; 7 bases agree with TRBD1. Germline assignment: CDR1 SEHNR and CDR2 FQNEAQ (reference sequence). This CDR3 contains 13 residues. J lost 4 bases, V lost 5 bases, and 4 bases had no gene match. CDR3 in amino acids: CASSRTGLYGYTF. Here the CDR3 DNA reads TGTGCCAGCAGCCGGACAGGCCTCTATGGCTACACCTTC. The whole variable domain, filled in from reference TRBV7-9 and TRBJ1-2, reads DTGVSQNPRHKITKRGQNVTFRCDPISEHNRLYWYRQTLGQGPEFLTYFQNEAQLEKSRLLSDRFSAERPKGSFSTLEIQRTEQGDSAMYLCASSRTGLYGYTFGSGTRLTVV.

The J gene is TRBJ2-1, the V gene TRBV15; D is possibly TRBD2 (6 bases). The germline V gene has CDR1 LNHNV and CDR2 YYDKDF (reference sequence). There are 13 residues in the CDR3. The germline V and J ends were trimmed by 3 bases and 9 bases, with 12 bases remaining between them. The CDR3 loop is CATSRGDGSEQFF. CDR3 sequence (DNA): TGTGCCACCAGCAGGGGTGACGGGAGTGAGCAGTTCTTC.

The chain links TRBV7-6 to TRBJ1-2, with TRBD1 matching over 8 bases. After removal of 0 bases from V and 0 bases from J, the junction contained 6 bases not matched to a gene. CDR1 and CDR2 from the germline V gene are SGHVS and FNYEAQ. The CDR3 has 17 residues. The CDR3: CASSLAAGTGSNYGYTF. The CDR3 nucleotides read TGTGCCAGCAGCTTAGCTGCCGGGACAGGCTCTAACTATGGCTACACCTTC.

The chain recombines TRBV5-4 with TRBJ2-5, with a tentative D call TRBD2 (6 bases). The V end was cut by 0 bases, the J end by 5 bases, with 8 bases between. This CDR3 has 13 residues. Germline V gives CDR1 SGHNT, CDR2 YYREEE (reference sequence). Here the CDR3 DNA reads TGTGCCAGCAGCTTGGCGGGGAGGGAGACCCAGTACTTC. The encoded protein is CASSLAGRETQYF.

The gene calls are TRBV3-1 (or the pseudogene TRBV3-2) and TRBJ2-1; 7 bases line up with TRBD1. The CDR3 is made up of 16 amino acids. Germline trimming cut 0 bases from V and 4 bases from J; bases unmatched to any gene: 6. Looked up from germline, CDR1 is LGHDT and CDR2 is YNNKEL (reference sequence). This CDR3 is CASSQDEGASYNEQFF. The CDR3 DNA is TGTGCCAGCAGCCAAGACGAGGGGGCCTCGTACAATGAGCAGTTCTTC.

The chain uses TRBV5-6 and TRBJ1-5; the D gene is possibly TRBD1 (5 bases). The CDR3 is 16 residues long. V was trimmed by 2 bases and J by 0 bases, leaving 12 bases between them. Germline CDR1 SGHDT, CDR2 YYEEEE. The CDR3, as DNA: TGTGCCAGCAGCTTACTACAGGATGATAGCAATCAGCCCCAGCATTTT. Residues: CASSLLQDDSNQPQHF.

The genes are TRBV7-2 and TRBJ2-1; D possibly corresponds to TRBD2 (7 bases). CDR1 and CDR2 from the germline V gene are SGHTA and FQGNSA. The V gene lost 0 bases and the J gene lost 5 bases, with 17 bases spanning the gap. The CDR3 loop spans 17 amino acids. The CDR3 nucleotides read TGTGCCAGCAGCTTAGCGCGTGGGGGGGGCACCCACAATGAGCAGTTCTTC. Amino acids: CASSLARGGGTHNEQFF.

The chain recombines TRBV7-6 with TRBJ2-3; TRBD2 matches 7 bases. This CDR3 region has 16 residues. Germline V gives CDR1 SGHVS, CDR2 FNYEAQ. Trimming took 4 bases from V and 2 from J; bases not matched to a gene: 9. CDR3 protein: CASSWGLSGVTDTQYF. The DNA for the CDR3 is TGTGCCAGCAGCTGGGGACTAAGCGGAGTCACAGATACGCAGTATTTT.

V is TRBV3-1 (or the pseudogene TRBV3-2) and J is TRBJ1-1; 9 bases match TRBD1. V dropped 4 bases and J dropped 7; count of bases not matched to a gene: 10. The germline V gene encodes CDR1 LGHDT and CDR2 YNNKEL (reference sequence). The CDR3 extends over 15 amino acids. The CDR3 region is CASSLHRGRQGEAFF. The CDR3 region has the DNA TGTGCCAGCAGCCTACACAGGGGGCGGCAAGGTGAAGCTTTCTTT.

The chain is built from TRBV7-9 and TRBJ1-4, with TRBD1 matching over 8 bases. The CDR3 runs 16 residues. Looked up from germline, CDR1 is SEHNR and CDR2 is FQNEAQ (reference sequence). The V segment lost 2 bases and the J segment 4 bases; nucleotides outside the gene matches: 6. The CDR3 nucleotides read TGTGCCAGCAGCTTACTTGGGACAGGTATTAATGAAAAACTGTTTTTT. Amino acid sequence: CASSLLGTGINEKLFF.

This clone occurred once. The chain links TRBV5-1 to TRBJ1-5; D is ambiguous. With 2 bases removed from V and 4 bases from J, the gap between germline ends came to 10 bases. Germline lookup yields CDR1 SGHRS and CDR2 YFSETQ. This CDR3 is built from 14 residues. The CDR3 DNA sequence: TGCGCCAGCAGCTTCGGGGATATGAATCAGCCCCAGCATTTT. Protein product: CASSFGDMNQPQHF.

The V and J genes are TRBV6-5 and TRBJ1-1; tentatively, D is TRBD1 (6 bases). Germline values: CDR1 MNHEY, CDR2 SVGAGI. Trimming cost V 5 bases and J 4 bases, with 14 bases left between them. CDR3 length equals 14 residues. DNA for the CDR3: TGTGCCAGCAGTCACAGGGATATCGGCACTGAAGCTTTCTTT. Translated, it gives CASSHRDIGTEAFF.

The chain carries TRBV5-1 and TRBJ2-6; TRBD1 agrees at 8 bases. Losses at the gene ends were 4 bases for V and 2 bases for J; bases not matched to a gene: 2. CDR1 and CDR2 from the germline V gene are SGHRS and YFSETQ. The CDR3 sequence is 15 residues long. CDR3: CASSPRGPGANVLTF. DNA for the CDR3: TGCGCCAGCAGCCCCAGGGGGCCTGGGGCCAACGTCCTGACTTTC.

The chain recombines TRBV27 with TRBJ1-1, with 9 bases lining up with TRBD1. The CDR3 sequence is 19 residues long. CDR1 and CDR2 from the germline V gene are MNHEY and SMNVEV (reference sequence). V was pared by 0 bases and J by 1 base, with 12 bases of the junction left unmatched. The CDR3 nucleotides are TGTGCCAGCAGTTTATCCTTTTTCGCACAGGGGGCGGGGAACACTGAAGCTTTCTTT. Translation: CASSLSFFAQGAGNTEAFF.

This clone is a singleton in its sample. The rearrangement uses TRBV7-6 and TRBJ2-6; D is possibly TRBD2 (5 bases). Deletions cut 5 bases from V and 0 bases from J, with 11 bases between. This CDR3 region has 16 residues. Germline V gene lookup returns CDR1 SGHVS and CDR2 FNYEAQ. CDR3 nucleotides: TGTGCCAGCAGCCCAGGACTGGGCTCTGGGGCCAACGTCCTGACTTTC. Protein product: CASSPGLGSGANVLTF.

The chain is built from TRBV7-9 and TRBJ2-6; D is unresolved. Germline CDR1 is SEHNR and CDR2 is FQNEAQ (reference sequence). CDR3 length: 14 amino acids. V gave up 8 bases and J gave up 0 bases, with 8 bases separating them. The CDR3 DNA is TGTGCCAGCGAGAGAACCTCTGGGGCCAACGTCCTGACTTTC. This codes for CASERTSGANVLTF.

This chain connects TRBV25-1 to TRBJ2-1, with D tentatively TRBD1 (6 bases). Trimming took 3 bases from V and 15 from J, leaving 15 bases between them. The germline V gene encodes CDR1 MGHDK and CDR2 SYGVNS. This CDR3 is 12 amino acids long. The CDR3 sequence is CASSDLGTRLFF. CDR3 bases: TGTGCCAGCAGTGACCTCGGGACAAGGCTGTTCTTC.

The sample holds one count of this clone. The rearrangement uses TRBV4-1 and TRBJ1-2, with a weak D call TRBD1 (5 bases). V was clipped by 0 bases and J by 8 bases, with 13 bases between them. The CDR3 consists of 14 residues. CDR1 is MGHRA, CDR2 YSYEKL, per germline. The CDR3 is CASSQDRGSRGYTF. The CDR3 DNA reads TGCGCCAGCAGCCAAGATCGGGGGTCTCGGGGCTACACCTTC.

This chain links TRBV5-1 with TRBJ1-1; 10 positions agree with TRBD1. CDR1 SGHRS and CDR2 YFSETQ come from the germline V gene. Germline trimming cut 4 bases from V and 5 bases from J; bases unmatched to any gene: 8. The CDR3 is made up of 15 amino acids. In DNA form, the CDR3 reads TGCGCCAGCAGCCTGGGACAGGGGTGGCAAACTGAAGCTTTCTTT. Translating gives CASSLGQGWQTEAFF.

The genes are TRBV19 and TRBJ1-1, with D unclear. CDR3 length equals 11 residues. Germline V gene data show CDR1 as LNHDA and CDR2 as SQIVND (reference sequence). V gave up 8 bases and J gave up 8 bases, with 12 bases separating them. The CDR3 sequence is CASGGRTEAFF. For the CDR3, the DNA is TGTGCCAGTGGCGGGAGGACCGAAGCTTTCTTT. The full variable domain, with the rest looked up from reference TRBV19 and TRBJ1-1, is DGGITQSPKYLFRKEGQNVTLSCEQNLNHDAMYWYRQDPGQGLRLIYYSQIVNDFQKGDIAEGYSVSREKKESFPLTVTSAQKNPTAFYLCASGGRTEAFFGQGTRLTVV.